These 5 T cell receptor beta chains originate from one sample sequenced in a study of T cell changes during pregnancy in multiple sclerosis. The assay was immunoSEQ multiplex PCR, and TCRdb's table has in-frame clones only and misses some. This sample has approximately 34,000 clones, with 90% found just once. The sequenced sample was CD8+ T cells from peripheral blood mononuclear cells, obtained before pregnancy. These receptors were taken from a female donor with multiple sclerosis, enrolled in a pregnancy study.

The chain employs TRBV18 and TRBJ2-6; 12 bases are shared with TRBD1. The CDR3 contains 19 residues. The J segment lost 1 base and the V segment lost 2 bases, leaving 6 bases of the junction unmatched. The germline V gene has CDR1 KGHSH and CDR2 LQKENI. The CDR3 DNA sequence: TGTGCCAGCTCACCATCCGGGACAGGGGGCGCATCTGGGGCCAACGTCCTGACTTTC. Its protein product is CASSPSGTGGASGANVLTF.

The chain recombines TRBV7-2 with TRBJ1-1; tentative D call: TRBD1 (5 bases). The germline V gene encodes CDR1 SGHTA and CDR2 FQGNSA. Trimming removed 4 bases from V and 8 bases from J, with 8 bases in between. This CDR3 is built from 11 residues. CDR3 in DNA: TGTGCCAGCAGCTCCCAGGGAGAAGCTTTCTTT. It is translated as CASSSQGEAFF.

This rearrangement joins TRBV25-1 to TRBJ2-3, with D hard to call. Trimming pared 2 bases from V and 2 bases from J, leaving 14 bases between. Germline CDR1 reads MGHDK; CDR2 reads SYGVNS. There are 16 residues in the CDR3. CDR3 sequence reads: CASSEHAGLTTDTQYF. In DNA, the CDR3 is TGTGCCAGCAGTGAACATGCAGGCCTTACCACAGATACGCAGTATTTT.

The gene calls are TRBV6-6 and TRBJ1-1; D ambiguous. This CDR3 has 15 amino acids. Trimming pared 7 bases from V and 7 bases from J, leaving 22 bases between. The V gene's germline CDR1 is MNHNY and CDR2 SVGAGI (reference sequence). The CDR3 is CASTLPSGSLNEAFF. The CDR3 nucleotides read TGTGCCAGCACCCTCCCCAGCGGCAGTCTAAATGAAGCTTTCTTT.

The genes are TRBV6-5 and TRBJ1-1; D may be TRBD1 (5 bases). Germline lookup yields CDR1 MNHEY and CDR2 SVGAGI. This CDR3 is 14 amino acids long. V dropped 0 bases and J dropped 4 bases, with 9 bases sitting between them. The CDR3 coding sequence is TGTGCCAGCAGTTACTCGGGGGGAGCCACTGAAGCTTTCTTT. This sequence encodes CASSYSGGATEAFF.